A single sample gave rise to the 28 T cell receptor beta chains below, sequenced in a study of human T cells and chemical hapten exposure. The time point: pre-sensitization, week 0. The treatment was: therapeutic diphenylcyclopropenone sensitization with weekly scalp DPC. TCRdb passed the RACE reads through MiXCR, listing each CDR3 protein once. The sample comprises 250,000 to 300,000 distinct CDR3 sequences, 7.5% to 9% of which are singletons, and around 1.2% rests with the top ten. The material sequenced was whole blood, taken in connection with sensitization to the hapten diphenylcyclopropenone (DPC). These receptors all come from a man in his late teens or twenties with alopecia areata. Some clones in this sample may be carry-over from other donors' samples.

A few counts support this clonotype. The chain has TRBV24-1 and TRBJ2-1; TRBD2 matches 9 bases. The CDR3 length is 15 residues. The V and J ends lost 2 bases and 9 bases, in that order; junction bases with no gene match: 7. Germline values: CDR1 KGHDR, CDR2 SFDVKD. Here the CDR3 reads CATSDYPGTSTEQFF. As DNA, the CDR3 is TGTGCCACCAGTGATTATCCCGGGACTAGCACTGAGCAGTTCTTC.

The sample holds many counts of this clonotype. The chain recombines TRBV10-3 with TRBJ1-5; 7 bases are shared with TRBD1. Trimming removed 11 bases from V and 7 bases from J; junction bases left unmatched: 11. There are 13 residues in the CDR3. The germline CDR1 and CDR2 sequences are ENHRY and SYGVKD. CDR3 loop: CASGENRGQPQHF. CDR3 nucleotides: TGTGCCTCGGGAGAAAACAGGGGCCAGCCCCAGCATTTT.

This clonotype occurred a few times. This rearrangement joins TRBV5-1 to TRBJ1-4, with D tentatively TRBD1 (5 bases). The CDR3 sequence is 16 residues long. Trimming shortened V by 4 bases and J by 3 bases, and 16 bases separated the two germline ends. Germline loops: CDR1 SGHRS, CDR2 YFSETQ. CDR3 sequence reads: CASSRTPGAANEKLFF. The CDR3, as DNA: TGCGCCAGCAGCCGAACCCCCGGGGCAGCTAATGAAAAACTGTTTTTT.

The CDR3 region is CASSQRPTWDTEAFF. The CDR3 coding sequence is TGTGCCAGCAGCCAAAGGCCCACTTGGGACACTGAAGCTTTCTTT. V gene TRBV3-1 combines with J gene TRBJ1-1, with D unclear. Trimming removed 2 bases at V and 3 bases at J, with 13 bases between. This CDR3 contains 15 residues. Germline V gene lookup returns CDR1 LGHDT and CDR2 YNNKEL (reference sequence).

The chain is built from TRBV5-4 and TRBJ2-2, with a tentative D call TRBD1 (6 bases). The V end lost 0 bases, the J end lost 4 bases, and 13 bases lay between the germline ends. The CDR3 contains 16 residues. Germline CDR1 reads SGHNT; CDR2 reads YYREEE (reference sequence). In DNA form, the CDR3 reads TGTGCCAGCAGCTTGGCAGGGGCCCCTGCCACCGGGGAGCTGTTTTTT. Translation gives CASSLAGAPATGELFF.

This clonotype was observed a few times. The chain couples TRBV28 to TRBJ2-5; the D is unclear. The CDR3 sequence is 11 residues long. Germline assignment: CDR1 MDHEN and CDR2 SYDVKM. V gave up 4 bases and J gave up 6 bases, with 6 bases separating them. This CDR3 is CASSSRKTQYF. The DNA of the CDR3 is TGTGCCAGCAGTTCTCGCAAGACCCAGTACTTC.

This clonotype was seen a few times. The chain combines TRBV3-1 with TRBJ1-2, with 8 bases lining up with TRBD1. Germline lookup yields CDR1 LGHDT and CDR2 YNNKEL (reference sequence). V lost 3 bases and J lost 4; bases outside the gene matches: 7. The CDR3 has 15 residues. This chain's CDR3 is CASSQGAGGSYGYTF. The CDR3 DNA follows: TGTGCCAGCAGCCAGGGCGCAGGGGGCAGCTATGGCTACACCTTC. Drawing the rest from reference TRBV3-1 and TRBJ1-2, the complete variable domain is DTAVSQTPKYLVTQMGNDKSIKCEQNLGHDTMYWYKQDSKKFLKIMFSYNNKELIINETVPNRFSPKSPDKAHLNLHINSLELGDSAVYFCASSQGAGGSYGYTFGSGTRLTVV.

This clonotype has more than one count but fewer than ten. The chain uses TRBV5-1 and TRBJ2-7; 7 nucleotides agree with TRBD2. This CDR3 contains 15 residues. After removal of 1 base from V and 6 bases from J, the junction contained 10 bases not matched to a gene. Looked up from germline, CDR1 is SGHRS and CDR2 is YFSETQ. CDR3 DNA: TGCGCCAGCAGCTTGTCTGCCGGGAGGACTCTCGAGCAGTACTTC. Translation gives CASSLSAGRTLEQYF.

This clonotype was seen a handful of times. The chain combines TRBV9 with TRBJ2-3; possibly TRBD1 for D (6 bases). V lost 1 base and J 4 bases, leaving 7 bases between the germline ends. The CDR3 length is 13 residues. The germline V gene encodes CDR1 SGDLS and CDR2 YYNGEE. Here the CDR3 reads CASSVNRADTQYF. The CDR3 bases are TGTGCCAGCAGCGTAAACAGGGCAGATACGCAGTATTTT.

This clonotype was counted only a few times. This chain joins TRBV20-1 and TRBJ1-4; no clear D. The CDR3 is 12 amino acids. CDR1 DFQATT and CDR2 SNEGSKA come from the germline V gene (reference sequence). Deletions cut 3 bases from V and 8 bases from J, with 10 bases between. As DNA, the CDR3 is TGCAGTGCTAGTTTTTTTGGGGAAAAACTGTTTTTT. Its protein product is CSASFFGEKLFF.

The table lists this clonotype with a few counts. The chain combines TRBV20-1 with TRBJ1-4, with 8 bases that match TRBD1. Germline CDR1 DFQATT, CDR2 SNEGSKA (reference sequence). V lost 6 bases and J lost 5; bases outside the gene matches: 5. The CDR3 consists of 13 residues. The DNA of the CDR3 is TGCAGTGCGCCCGGGACAGGAAATGAAAAACTGTTTTTT. As protein: CSAPGTGNEKLFF.

V usage is TRBV4-3 and J usage is TRBJ1-6; a possible D gene is TRBD1 (6 bases). The CDR3 consists of 16 residues. The V gene's germline CDR1 is LGHNA and CDR2 YSLEER. V lost 1 base and J 10 bases, leaving 17 bases between the germline ends. The chain's CDR3 is CASSQVVDGGKSPLHF. CDR3 nucleotide sequence: TGCGCCAGCAGCCAAGTGGTGGACGGGGGCAAGTCACCCCTCCACTTT.

The genes are TRBV6-2 or TRBV6-3 and TRBJ2-7; D not resolved. V lost 6 bases to trimming and J lost 2 bases, with 26 bases between them. The CDR3 extends over 18 amino acids. Germline CDR1 is MNHEY and CDR2 is SVGEGT. This CDR3 is CASRTPRNEYRKTYEQYF. Written as DNA, the CDR3 is TGTGCCAGCAGGACACCTAGAAACGAATACAGAAAGACCTACGAGCAGTACTTC.

In its sample, this clonotype was seen a few times. The rearrangement joins TRBV2 to TRBJ2-2; maybe TRBD1 (6 bases). Germline values: CDR1 SNHLY, CDR2 FYNNEI. CDR3 length equals 14 residues. V was shortened by 8 bases and J by 3 bases, with 13 bases between the two germline ends. The CDR3 loop is CASRRDTDTGELFF. As DNA, the CDR3 is TGTGCCAGCCGCCGGGACACTGACACCGGGGAGCTGTTTTTT.

A few counts support this clonotype. The rearrangement joins TRBV3-1 to TRBJ1-2; tentative D call: TRBD1 (6 bases). Trimming stripped 2 bases from V and 2 bases from J, with 12 bases between. This CDR3 contains 15 residues. Germline V gene data show CDR1 as LGHDT and CDR2 as YNNKEL (reference sequence). The CDR3 region has the DNA TGTGCCAGCAGCCAACATATGGACAGCAACTATGGCTACACCTTC. It is translated as CASSQHMDSNYGYTF.

A few counts support this clonotype. V usage is TRBV12-3 or TRBV12-4 and J usage is TRBJ2-1, with 11 bases lining up with TRBD2. The length of the CDR3 is 14 residues. Losses at the gene ends were 5 bases for V and 8 bases for J; bases not matched to a gene: 5. CDR3 residues: CASSPGTSGYEQFF. CDR3 nucleotide sequence: TGTGCCAGCAGTCCCGGGACTAGCGGTTATGAGCAGTTCTTC.

This clonotype was counted between two and nine times. The genes are TRBV7-9 and TRBJ1-4; 7 bases are shared with TRBD1. Trimming cost V 5 bases and J 5 bases; bases outside gene matches: 5. Germline lookup yields CDR1 SEHNR and CDR2 FQNEAQ (reference sequence). CDR3 length: 14 amino acids. CDR3 sequence: CASSAGQANEKLFF. The DNA of the CDR3 is TGTGCCAGCAGCGCCGGACAGGCAAATGAAAAACTGTTTTTT.

This clonotype was observed a few times. V is TRBV6-2 or TRBV6-3 and J is TRBJ1-2; D unclear. The CDR3 consists of 13 residues. Germline lookup yields CDR1 MNHEY and CDR2 SVGEGT. V was clipped by 8 bases and J by 8 bases, with 18 bases between them. The CDR3 loop is CASQFHGNGGYTF. As DNA, the CDR3 is TGTGCCAGCCAATTCCACGGAAACGGGGGCTACACCTTC.

This clonotype has just a few counts. The chain is built from TRBV7-7 and TRBJ2-4; D is perhaps TRBD2 (5 bases). The CDR3 extends over 15 amino acids. The germline CDR1 and CDR2 sequences are SSHAT and FNYEAQ (reference sequence). Trimming took off 3 bases at V and 8 bases at J, with 17 bases between the two ends. Written as DNA, the CDR3 is TGTGCCAGCAGCTTTAAGCGGTTTTCCGGGGACATTCAGTACTTC. Residues: CASSFKRFSGDIQYF.

This chain joins TRBV28 and TRBJ1-3, with TRBD1 matching over 7 bases. V lost 5 bases, J lost 8 bases, and 9 bases stayed unmatched. This CDR3 has 14 amino acids. Per the germline V gene, CDR1 is MDHEN and CDR2 is SYDVKM. CDR3 nucleotides: TGTGCCAGCAGTGGGGGACAGAGAACGGACACCATATATTTT. Its translation is CASSGGQRTDTIYF.

This chain links TRBV5-1 with TRBJ1-1, with D possibly TRBD1 on 5 matching bases. V dropped 4 bases and J dropped 10 bases, with 11 bases sitting between them. CDR3 length equals 11 residues. Germline-derived CDR1 and CDR2 are SGHRS and YFSETQ. The CDR3 nucleotides read TGCGCCAGCAGCCCGGGACGTGGAGCTTTCTTT. Protein product: CASSPGRGAFF.

This clonotype showed up just a few times. The chain is built from TRBV4-3 and TRBJ1-6, with a tentative D call TRBD1 (5 bases). Germline assignment: CDR1 LGHNA and CDR2 YSLEER. The length of the CDR3 is 15 residues. Deletions cut 0 bases from V and 10 bases from J, with 13 bases between. The CDR3 spells CASSQDRTTGSPLHF. The CDR3 bases are TGCGCCAGCAGCCAAGATCGAACAACAGGATCACCCCTCCACTTT.

The chain uses TRBV4-3 and TRBJ1-1; D uncertain. V was clipped by 1 base and J by 6 bases, with 24 bases between them. This CDR3 is built from 18 residues. Germline CDR1 LGHNA, CDR2 YSLEER. The CDR3, as DNA: TGCGCCAGCAGCCAAGTAGCGGTCAGACCCCTGTCCGGACCTGAAGCTTTCTTT. Translating gives CASSQVAVRPLSGPEAFF.

V is TRBV5-5 and J is TRBJ1-6; D remains unclear. Per the germline V gene, CDR1 is SGHKS and CDR2 is YYEKEE (reference sequence). The CDR3 loop spans 14 amino acids. V dropped 5 bases and J dropped 5 bases, with 11 bases sitting between them. In DNA, the CDR3 is TGTGCCAGCAGATCCTTGGGAAATAATTCACCCCTCCACTTT. This gives the protein CASRSLGNNSPLHF.

This clonotype was counted a few times. The chain has TRBV4-3 and TRBJ1-2; no reliable D call. V was clipped by 0 bases and J by 3 bases, with 11 bases between them. The CDR3 totals 15 residues. Per the germline V gene, CDR1 is LGHNA and CDR2 is YSLEER. CDR3 in amino acids: CASSQDLSWDYGYTF. CDR3 in DNA: TGCGCCAGCAGCCAAGATCTATCCTGGGACTATGGCTACACCTTC.

This clonotype has just a few counts. The chain carries TRBV5-5 and TRBJ2-5, with D possibly being TRBD2 (6 bases). Germline V gene lookup returns CDR1 SGHKS and CDR2 YYEKEE (reference sequence). The CDR3 extends over 15 amino acids. Deletions cut 1 base from V and 0 bases from J, with 10 bases between. CDR3 amino acids: CASSLTGGYQETQYF. The CDR3 DNA reads as TGTGCCAGCAGCTTGACAGGAGGGTACCAAGAGACCCAGTACTTC.

This clonotype was counted ten times or more. The rearrangement uses TRBV4-3 and TRBJ2-5; D gene uncertain. CDR3 length: 15 amino acids. The germline CDR1 and CDR2 sequences are LGHNA and YSLEER. Trimming took off 0 bases at V and 0 bases at J, with 8 bases between the two ends. The CDR3 region is CASSQEDGYQETQYF. The CDR3 DNA is TGCGCCAGCAGCCAAGAAGACGGGTACCAAGAGACCCAGTACTTC.

The chain couples TRBV4-1 to TRBJ1-5; TRBD1 matches at 7 bases. Germline V gene lookup returns CDR1 MGHRA and CDR2 YSYEKL. V shed 1 base and J 0 bases; nucleotides not matched to a gene: 9. CDR3 size: 18 residues. The CDR3 protein is CASSQGPGQSYSNQPQHF. DNA for the CDR3: TGCGCCAGCAGCCAAGGACCGGGACAGTCGTATAGCAATCAGCCCCAGCATTTT.